This entry concerns a single T cell receptor (beta chain). The record originates from a study of blood T cell repertoires in COVID-19. The overall study: Whether acute or convalescent, the COVID-19 samples came from the United States, Italy and Spain. In each case, the material was cDNA or gDNA derived from T cells, B-cell-depleted T cells, or PBMCs.

In the original workflow: Reference gene primers were amplified, and this amplification served to estimate nucleated cell counts. The table came from immunoSEQ multiplex PCR; TCRdb's copy has only in-frame clones and leaves some out. That table furnishes V, J and clone size, whereas the DNA furnished D and trimming. The table shows roughly 110,000 clones, with around 84% occurring only once. Sequenced sample: peripheral blood. This sequence originates from a human donor in a cohort sampled during active COVID-19.

The CDR3 region is CASSPRDSLNTIYF. The CDR3 DNA is TGTGCCAGCAGCCCCCGGGACAGCCTAAACACCATATATTTT. The J gene is TRBJ1-3, the V gene TRBV9; 7 positions match TRBD1. V was pared by 4 bases and J by 6 bases, with 7 bases of the junction left unmatched. Germline-derived CDR1 and CDR2 are SGDLS and YYNGEE. This CDR3 spans 14 amino acids.